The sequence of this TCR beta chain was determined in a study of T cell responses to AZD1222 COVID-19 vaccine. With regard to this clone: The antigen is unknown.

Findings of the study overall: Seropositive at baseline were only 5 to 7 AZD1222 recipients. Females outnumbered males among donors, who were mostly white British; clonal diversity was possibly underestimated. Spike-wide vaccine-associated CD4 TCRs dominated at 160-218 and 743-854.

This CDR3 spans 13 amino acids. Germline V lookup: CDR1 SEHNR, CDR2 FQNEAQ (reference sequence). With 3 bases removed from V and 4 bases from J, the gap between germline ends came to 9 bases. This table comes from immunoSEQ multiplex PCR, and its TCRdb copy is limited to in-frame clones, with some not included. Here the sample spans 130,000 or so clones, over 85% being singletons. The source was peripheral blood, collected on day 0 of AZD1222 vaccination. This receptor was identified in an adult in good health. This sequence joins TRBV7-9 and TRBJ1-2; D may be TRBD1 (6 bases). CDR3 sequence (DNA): TGTGCCAGCAGCTTTTCCAGGGGCTATGGCTACACCTTC. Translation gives CASSFSRGYGYTF.